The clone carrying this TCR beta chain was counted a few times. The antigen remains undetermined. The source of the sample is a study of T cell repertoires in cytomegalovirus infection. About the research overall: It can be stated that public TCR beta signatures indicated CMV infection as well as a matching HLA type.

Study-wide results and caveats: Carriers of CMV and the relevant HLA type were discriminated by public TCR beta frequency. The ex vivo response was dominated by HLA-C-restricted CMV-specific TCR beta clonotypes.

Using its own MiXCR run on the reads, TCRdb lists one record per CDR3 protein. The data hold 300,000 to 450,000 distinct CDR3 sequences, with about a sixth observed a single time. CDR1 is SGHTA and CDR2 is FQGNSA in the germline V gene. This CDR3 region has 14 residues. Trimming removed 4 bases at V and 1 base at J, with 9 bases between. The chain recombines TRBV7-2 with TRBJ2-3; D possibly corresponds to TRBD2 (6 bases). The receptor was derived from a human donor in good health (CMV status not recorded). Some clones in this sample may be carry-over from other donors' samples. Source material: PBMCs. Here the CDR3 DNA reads TGTGCCAGCAGCTCTTCTAGCGGCACAGATACGCAGTATTTT. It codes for CASSSSSGTDTQYF.